This T cell receptor beta chain was identified during a study of blood T cell repertoires in COVID-19. Under the authors' procedure: Counts of nucleated cells, estimated from reference gene primer amplification, were obtained. Measured with immunoSEQ multiplex PCR; TCRdb has only the in-frame clones, and not every one. V, J and clone size are those of that table, while D and trimming were read from the DNA. The sample carries about 60,000 clones, about 86% recorded once. This CDR3 has 16 residues. The germline gives CDR1 SGHDT, CDR2 YYEEEE. Trimming took 0 bases from V and 4 from J; bases not matched to a gene: 10.

This chain connects TRBV5-6 to TRBJ2-7, with 7 positions matching TRBD2. The material sequenced was peripheral blood. The TCR originated in a man aged 35-49 years with acute or convalescent COVID-19. The CDR3 protein is CASSLAGSGTGYEQYF. In DNA, the CDR3 is TGTGCCAGCAGCTTGGCCGGGAGCGGGACGGGGTACGAGCAGTACTTC.